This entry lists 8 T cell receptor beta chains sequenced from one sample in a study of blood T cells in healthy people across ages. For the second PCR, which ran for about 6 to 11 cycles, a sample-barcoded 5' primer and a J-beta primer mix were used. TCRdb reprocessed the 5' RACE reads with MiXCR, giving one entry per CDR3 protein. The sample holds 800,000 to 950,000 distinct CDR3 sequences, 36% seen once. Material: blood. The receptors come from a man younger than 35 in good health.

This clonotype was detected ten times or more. The CDR3 DNA sequence: TGTGCCAGCCTGAGAGGGTTTGCAGATACGCAGTATTTT. Protein sequence: CASLRGFADTQYF. This chain links TRBV7-9 with TRBJ2-3; a weak D match, TRBD2 (5 bases). Trimming took 8 bases from V and 4 from J, leaving 13 bases between them. CDR1 is SEHNR and CDR2 is FQNEAQ in the germline V gene (reference sequence). The CDR3 spans 13 residues.

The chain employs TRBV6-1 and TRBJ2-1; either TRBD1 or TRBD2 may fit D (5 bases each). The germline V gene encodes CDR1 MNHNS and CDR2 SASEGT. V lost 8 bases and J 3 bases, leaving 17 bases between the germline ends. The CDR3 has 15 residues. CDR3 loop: CASGFRDEGYNEQFF. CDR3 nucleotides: TGTGCCAGCGGATTCCGGGACGAAGGCTACAATGAGCAGTTCTTC.

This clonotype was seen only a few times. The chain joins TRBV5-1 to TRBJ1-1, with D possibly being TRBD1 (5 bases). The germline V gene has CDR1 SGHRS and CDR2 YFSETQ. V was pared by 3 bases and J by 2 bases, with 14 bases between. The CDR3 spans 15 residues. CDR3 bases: TGCGCCAGCAGCTGGGGGTCGAGGGGTAACACTGAAGCTTTCTTT. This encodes CASSWGSRGNTEAFF.

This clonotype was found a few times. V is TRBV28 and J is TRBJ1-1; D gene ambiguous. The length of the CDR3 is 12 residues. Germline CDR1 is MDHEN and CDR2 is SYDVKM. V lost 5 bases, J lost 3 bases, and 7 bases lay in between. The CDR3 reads CASSLLDTEAFF. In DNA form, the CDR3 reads TGTGCCAGCAGTCTACTGGACACTGAAGCTTTCTTT. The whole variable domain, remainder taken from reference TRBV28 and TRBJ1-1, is DVKVTQSSRYLVKRTGEKVFLECVQDMDHENMFWYRQDPGLGLRLIYFSYDVKMKEKGDIPEGYSVSREKKERFSLILESASTNQTSMYLCASSLLDTEAFFGQGTRLTVV.

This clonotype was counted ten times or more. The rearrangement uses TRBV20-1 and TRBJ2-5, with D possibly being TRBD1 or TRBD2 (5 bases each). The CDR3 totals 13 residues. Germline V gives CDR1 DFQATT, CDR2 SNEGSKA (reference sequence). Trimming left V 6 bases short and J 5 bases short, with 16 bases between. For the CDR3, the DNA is TGCAGTGCCACTCGGGACGGGATGGAGACCCAGTACTTC. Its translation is CSATRDGMETQYF.

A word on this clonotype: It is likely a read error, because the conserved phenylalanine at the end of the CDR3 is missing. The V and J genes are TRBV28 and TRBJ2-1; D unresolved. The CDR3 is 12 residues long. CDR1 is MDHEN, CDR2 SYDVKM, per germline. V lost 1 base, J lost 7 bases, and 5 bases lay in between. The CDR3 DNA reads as TGTGCCAGCAGTTTATCAGGAAATGAGCAGTTCTAC. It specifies CASSLSGNEQFY.

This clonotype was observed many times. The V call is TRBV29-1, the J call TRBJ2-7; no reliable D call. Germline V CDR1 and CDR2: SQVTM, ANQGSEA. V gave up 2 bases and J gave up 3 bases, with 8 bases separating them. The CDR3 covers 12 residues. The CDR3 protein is CSVEISDYEQYF. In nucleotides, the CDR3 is TGCAGCGTTGAAATCTCCGACTACGAGCAGTACTTC.

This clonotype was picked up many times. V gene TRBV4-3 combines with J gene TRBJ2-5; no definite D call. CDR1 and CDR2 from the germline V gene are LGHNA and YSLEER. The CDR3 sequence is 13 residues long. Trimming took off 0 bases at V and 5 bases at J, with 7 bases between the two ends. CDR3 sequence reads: CASSQEGSETQYF. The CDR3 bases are TGCGCCAGCAGCCAAGAAGGTAGCGAGACCCAGTACTTC.